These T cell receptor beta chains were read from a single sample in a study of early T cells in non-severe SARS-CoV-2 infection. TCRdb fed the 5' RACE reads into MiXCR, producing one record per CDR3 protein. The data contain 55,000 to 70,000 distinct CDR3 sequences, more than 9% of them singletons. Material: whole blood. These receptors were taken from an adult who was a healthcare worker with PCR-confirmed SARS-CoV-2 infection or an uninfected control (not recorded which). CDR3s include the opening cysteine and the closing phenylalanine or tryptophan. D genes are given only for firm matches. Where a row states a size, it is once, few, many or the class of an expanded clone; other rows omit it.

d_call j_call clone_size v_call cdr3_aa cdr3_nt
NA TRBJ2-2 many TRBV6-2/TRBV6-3 CASSLYRVNGELFF TGTGCCAGCAGCCTCTACAGGGTTAACGGGGAGCTGTTTTTT
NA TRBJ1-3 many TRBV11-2 CASPAKQIGNTIYF TGTGCCAGCCCGGCGAAGCAAATTGGAAACACCATATATTTT
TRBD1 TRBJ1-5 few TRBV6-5 CASSSLAGGGQPQHF TGTGCCAGCAGTTCCCTCGCAGGGGGGGGACAGCCCCAGCATTTT
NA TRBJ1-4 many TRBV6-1 CASGGATNEKLFF TGTGCCAGTGGGGGGGCAACTAATGAAAAACTGTTTTTT
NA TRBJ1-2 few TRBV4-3 CASSQRTAAGNYGYTF TGCGCCAGCAGCCAGCGGACAGCCGCGGGGAACTATGGCTACACCTTC
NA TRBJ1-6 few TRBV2 CARNTGTKNSPLHF TGTGCCAGGAATACCGGGACAAAGAATTCACCCCTCCACTTT
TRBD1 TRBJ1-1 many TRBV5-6 CASSFGQGRTEAFF TGTGCCAGCAGCTTCGGACAGGGGAGGACTGAAGCTTTCTTT
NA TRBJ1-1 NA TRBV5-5 CASSLAPRGAEAFF TGTGCCAGCAGCTTGGCCCCCCGCGGGGCTGAAGCTTTCTTT
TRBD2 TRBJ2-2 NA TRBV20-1 CSARTTSGGLGTGELFF TGCAGTGCTAGAACGACTAGCGGGGGGCTTGGCACCGGGGAGCTGTTTTTT
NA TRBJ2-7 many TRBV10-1 CASSESIGSYEQYF TGCGCCAGCAGTGAGAGCATTGGTTCCTACGAGCAGTACTTC
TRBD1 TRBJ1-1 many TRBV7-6 CASSRGQGNTEAFF TGTGCCAGCAGCAGGGGACAGGGAAACACTGAAGCTTTCTTT
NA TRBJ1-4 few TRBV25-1 CASSESSRKLFF TGTGCCAGCAGTGAATCCTCCCGAAAACTGTTTTTT